This T cell receptor beta chain was captured by sequencing in a study of shared clonotypes between healthy human individuals. Source study methods: In the immunoSEQ data, sequences were junction-only and lacked quality scores, so filtering differed. Assay: immunoSEQ multiplex PCR; the TCRdb copy retains only in-frame clones and omits some. V, J and clone size are those of that table, while D and trimming were read from the DNA. The table has some 2,500,000 clones, more than 85% seen once. Every contributor of samples was a Caucasian grown-up residing in Nashville, Tennessee. Sequencing input: naive CD4+ T cells from PBMCs. Subset specified: CD45RA+ positively selected. The source is a man aged 18-30 years in good health. Some clones in this sample may be carry-over from other donors' samples.

Here the CDR3 reads CATSSPGKAGSTDTQYF. The CDR3, as DNA: TGTGCCACCAGCAGCCCCGGTAAGGCGGGGAGCACAGATACGCAGTATTTT. The chain links TRBV15 to TRBJ2-3; the D gene is possibly TRBD2 (6 bases). CDR3 length: 17 amino acids. Germline values: CDR1 LNHNV, CDR2 YYDKDF (reference sequence). Trimming took 3 bases from V and 0 from J, leaving 16 bases between them.